The rows below give T cell receptor beta chains drawn from one sample of a study of cytomegalovirus exposure and HLA in healthy donors. Only in-frame clones appear in the TCRdb table, and some are missing; sequencing was by immunoSEQ multiplex PCR. The table includes around 150,000 clones, around 79% detected once. Sequencing was performed on PBMCs. Receptors were obtained from a woman aged 45 to 65 in good health and CMV-seropositive. CDR3s leave out the opening cysteine and the closing phenylalanine or tryptophan.

TRBJ2-5 TRBV7-8 ASSLGLAGRLETQY
TRBJ2-7 TRBV5-6 ASSPGTVQYYEQY
TRBJ2-3 TRBV9 ASSSTSGITDTQY
TRBJ2-1 TRBV6-1 ASRSAGSSYNEQF
TRBJ1-1 TRBV2 ASSGRESALMNTEAF
TRBJ2-1 TRBV5-8 ASSFGGGAYNEQF
TRBJ1-3 TRBV2 ASSDEVEYSGNTIY
TRBJ2-7 TRBV9 ASSVGQGNREQY
TRBJ1-2 TRBV6-6 ASMRSEYNYGYT
TRBJ2-1 TRBV5-4 ASSWEGDEQF
TRBJ1-2 TRBV6-1 ASSERKEGFYGYT
TRBJ1-5 TRBV6-1 ASSEVTQGTQPQH
TRBJ2-7 TRBV2 ASKDLAGSYEQY
TRBJ2-3 TRBV5-1 ASSLVATPGTGSDTQY
TRBJ1-1 TRBV2 ASSDMWSTGHLNTEAF
TRBJ2-1 TRBV2 ASRIIAGGGVEQF
TRBJ1-4 TRBV11-2 ASSLAFTTTNEKLF
TRBJ2-2 TRBV2 ASSDPQGASGRATGELF
TRBJ2-6 TRBV4-3 ASSGNSGANVLT
TRBJ2-2 TRBV7-2 ASSGQETNTGELF
TRBJ2-5 TRBV9 ASSQQGQETQY
TRBJ1-2 TRBV7-9 ASSRDSYGYT
TRBJ1-4 TRBV7-9 ASSQDRAVEKLF
TRBJ2-7 TRBV7-6 ASSLDRPYEQY
TRBJ1-2 TRBV28 ASSLFTSTHGYT
TRBJ1-5 TRBV4-1 ASSQDQGGGNQPQH
TRBJ2-3 TRBV2 ASAQGAMDTQY
TRBJ2-3 TRBV19 ASRTSGGTDTQY
TRBJ1-1 TRBV19 ASSIGPVRVAF
TRBJ1-2 TRBV5-1 ASSTGTGVSYGYT
TRBJ1-6 TRBV28 ASSESTGGNSPLH
TRBJ2-5 TRBV7-8 ASSLRGGAGETQY
TRBJ2-7 TRBV19 ASSIEIKDNFPYEQY
TRBJ1-3 TRBV5-4 ASSLVGSGNTIY
TRBJ2-1 TRBV4-2 ASSQERGSWYNEQF
TRBJ2-1 TRBV7-2 ASSIRTGLPDNEQF
TRBJ2-4 TRBV25-1 ASSLGIENIQY
TRBJ1-1 TRBV10-3 AILPGGGSHTEAF
TRBJ2-3 TRBV10-3 AISRAGGPRDTQY
TRBJ1-5 TRBV18 ASSPNRGGGLWQPQH
TRBJ2-7 TRBV7-2 ASSPRGGISYEQY
TRBJ2-5 TRBV23-1 ASSHPARGWLETQY
TRBJ1-1 TRBV6-6 ASRSEPMNTEAF
TRBJ2-6 TRBV7-6 ASSTGQTSGANVLT
TRBJ2-7 TRBV7-2 ASSLRTSGYYEQY
TRBJ2-3 TRBV9 ASSVQAGQGDTQY
TRBJ2-5 TRBV14 ASSQVSGWETQY
TRBJ1-6 TRBV6-6 AGRDKRNSPLH
TRBJ2-1 TRBV29-1 SVDTTGNEQF
TRBJ1-2 TRBV2 ASSVDRGNGYT
TRBJ2-3 TRBV6-5 ASSSRDRTQY
TRBJ1-2 TRBV7-6 ASSLDSLYGYT
TRBJ2-3 TRBV9 ASSTESTDTQY
TRBJ1-2 TRBV6-6 ASRLDTNYGYT
TRBJ2-1 TRBV5-1 ASSLAPASRYNEQF